The present entry profiles one T cell receptor beta chain with its context. Its specificity is unknown. The same CDR3 can be traced to other DNA sequences in this sample. Germline CDR1 reads SEHNR; CDR2 reads FQNEAQ (reference sequence). The CDR3 runs to 12 residues. Between the trimmed V and J ends, which lost 3 bases and 2 bases, there was a span of 4 bases. The data derive from a study of shared clonotypes between healthy human individuals. Study-wide findings and caveats: The donor pool, a small one, limited the genetic and exposure-history diversity represented. Between a handful of donors, naive CD4 clonotypes were shared at a level of around 5.2%. What naive subsets generally showed was a larger estimated richness than memory subsets showed.

Deep-level settings were used for running the assay. TCRdb's table, derived via immunoSEQ multiplex PCR, lists solely in-frame clones and lacks some. The sample carries 2 million to 2.5 million clones, approximately 94% recorded once. CD45RO-negative CD8 cells positively selected for CCR7 made up the naive population, which excluded terminally differentiated effector memory CD45RA+ cells. The sequenced material came from naive CD8+ T cells sorted from blood. The V gene is TRBV7-9, the J gene TRBJ1-1; D gene unclear. The clonotype comes from a man aged 18 to 35 in good health. For the CDR3, the DNA is TGTGCCAGCAGCTTCGGCAACACTGAAGCTTTCTTT. Translating gives CASSFGNTEAFF.